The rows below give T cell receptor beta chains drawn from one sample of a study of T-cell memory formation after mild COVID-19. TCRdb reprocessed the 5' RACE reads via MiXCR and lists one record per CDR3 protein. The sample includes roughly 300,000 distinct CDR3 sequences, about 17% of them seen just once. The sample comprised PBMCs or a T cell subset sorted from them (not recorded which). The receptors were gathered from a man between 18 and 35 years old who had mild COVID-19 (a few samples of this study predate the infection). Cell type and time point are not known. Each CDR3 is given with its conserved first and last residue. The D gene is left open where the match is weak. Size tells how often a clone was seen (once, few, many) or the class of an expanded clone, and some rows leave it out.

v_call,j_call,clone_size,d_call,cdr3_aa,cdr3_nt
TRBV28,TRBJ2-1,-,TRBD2,CASSSPGGGSYNEQFF,TGTGCCAGCAGCTCGCCGGGAGGAGGATCCTACAATGAGCAGTTCTTC
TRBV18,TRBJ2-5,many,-,CASSPRQQETQYF,TGTGCCAGCTCACCGAGGCAGCAAGAGACCCAGTACTTC
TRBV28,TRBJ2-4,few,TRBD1,CASSTGTDDKNIQYF,TGTGCCAGCAGTACCGGGACAGATGACAAAAACATTCAGTACTTC
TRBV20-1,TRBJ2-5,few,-,CSARDLRGQETQYF,TGCAGTGCTAGAGATCTCCGGGGGCAAGAGACCCAGTACTTC
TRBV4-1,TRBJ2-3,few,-,CASSQDWWVNGGTSGDTQYF,TGCGCCAGCAGCCAAGATTGGTGGGTCAACGGGGGGACATCTGGAGATACGCAGTATTTT
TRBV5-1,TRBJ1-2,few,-,CASSLSGRDGYTF,TGCGCCAGCAGCTTAAGCGGCAGGGATGGCTACACCTTC
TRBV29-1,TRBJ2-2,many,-,CSAERQNTGELFF,TGCAGCGCCGAACGGCAGAACACCGGGGAGCTGTTTTTT
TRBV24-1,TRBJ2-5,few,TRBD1,CATSDYGTGDQETQYF,TGTGCCACCAGTGATTACGGGACAGGGGACCAAGAGACCCAGTACTTC
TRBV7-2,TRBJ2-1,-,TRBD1,CASSLAADRVDEQFF,TGTGCCAGCAGCTTAGCCGCGGACAGGGTTGATGAGCAGTTCTTC
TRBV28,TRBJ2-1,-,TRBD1,CASSFFDRGGDEQFF,TGTGCCAGCAGTTTCTTTGACAGGGGGGGCGATGAGCAGTTCTTC
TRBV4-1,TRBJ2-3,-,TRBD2,CASSPRLAGGISTDTQYF,TGCGCCAGCAGCCCCCGACTAGCGGGGGGGATTAGCACAGATACGCAGTATTTT
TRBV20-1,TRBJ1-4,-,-,CSAEAWATNEKLFF,TGCAGTGCTGAAGCTTGGGCAACTAATGAAAAACTGTTTTTT
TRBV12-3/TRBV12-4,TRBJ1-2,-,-,CASSFSTAYGYTF,TGTGCCAGCAGTTTTTCGACAGCTTATGGCTACACCTTC
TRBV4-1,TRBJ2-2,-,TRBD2,CASSRSELAGKNTGELFF,TGCGCCAGCAGCCGAAGCGAACTAGCGGGGAAGAACACCGGGGAGCTGTTTTTT
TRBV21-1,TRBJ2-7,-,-,CASSKAREYEQYF,TGTGCCAGCAGCAAAGCGCGCGAGTACGAGCAGTACTTC
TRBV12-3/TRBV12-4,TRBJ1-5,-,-,CASSSAFRGNQPQHF,TGTGCCAGCAGTTCAGCCTTTAGGGGAAATCAGCCCCAGCATTTT
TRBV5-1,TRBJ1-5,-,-,CASSLAEDQPQHF,TGCGCCAGCAGCTTGGCGGAGGATCAGCCCCAGCATTTT